This entry is about one T cell receptor (beta chain). Antigen specificity is unknown. The method was immunoSEQ multiplex PCR; TCRdb's version includes in-frame clones alone and lacks a portion of them. The sample yields approximately 270,000 clones, 90% to 95% seen once. This sample was taken from a study of T cell responses to AZD1222 COVID-19 vaccine. Study-wide results and caveats: Repertoire sampling was restricted to post-peak T cell response timepoints. Spike-specific TCRs gained breadth and depth after people received two AZD1222 doses. Spike regions recognized by vaccine-associated CD4 TCRs spanned the protein, led by 160-218 and 743-854. White British people made up most donors, females outnumbered males, and clonal diversity was possibly underestimated.

The source was peripheral blood, collected 28 days after the second AZD1222 dose. This TCR was recovered from an adult who received the AZD1222 COVID-19 vaccine.

DNA for the CDR3: TGTGCCAGCAGCGTAGAGGGGGGCAACGGGGAGCTGTTTTTT. It specifies CASSVEGGNGELFF. This chain connects TRBV9 to TRBJ2-2; D is tentatively TRBD1 or TRBD2 (6 bases each). V shed 0 bases and J shed 7 bases, with 10 bases lying between them. The CDR3 runs 14 residues. CDR1 is SGDLS, CDR2 YYNGEE, per germline. The full variable domain, its missing parts supplied by reference TRBV9 and TRBJ2-2, is DSGVTQTPKHLITATGQRVTLRCSPRSGDLSVYWYQQSLDQGLQFLIQYYNGEERAKGNILERFSAQQFPDLHSELNLSSLELGDSALYFCASSVEGGNGELFFGEGSRLTVL.